This T cell receptor (beta chain) was found in a study of blood T cells in healthy people across ages. The V segment lost 3 bases and the J segment 8 bases; nucleotides outside the gene matches: 12. The CDR3 totals 15 residues. Germline values: CDR1 SGHRS, CDR2 YFSETQ. Primers used in a second PCR of about 6 to 12 cycles were a sample-barcoded 5' primer and a J-beta primer mix. Via MiXCR, TCRdb re-called the 5' RACE reads, giving one row per CDR3 protein. The sample includes roughly 1.7 million distinct CDR3 sequences, 30% to 35% of them seen just once. Sequencing was done on a sample of blood. The sequence derives from a woman aged 25 to 45 in good health. V usage is TRBV5-1 and J usage is TRBJ2-7; 9 bases match TRBD1. CDR3 DNA: TGCGCCAGCAGCTATGGGACAGGGTTGGACCTCCAGCAGTACTTC. Protein: CASSYGTGLDLQQYF.